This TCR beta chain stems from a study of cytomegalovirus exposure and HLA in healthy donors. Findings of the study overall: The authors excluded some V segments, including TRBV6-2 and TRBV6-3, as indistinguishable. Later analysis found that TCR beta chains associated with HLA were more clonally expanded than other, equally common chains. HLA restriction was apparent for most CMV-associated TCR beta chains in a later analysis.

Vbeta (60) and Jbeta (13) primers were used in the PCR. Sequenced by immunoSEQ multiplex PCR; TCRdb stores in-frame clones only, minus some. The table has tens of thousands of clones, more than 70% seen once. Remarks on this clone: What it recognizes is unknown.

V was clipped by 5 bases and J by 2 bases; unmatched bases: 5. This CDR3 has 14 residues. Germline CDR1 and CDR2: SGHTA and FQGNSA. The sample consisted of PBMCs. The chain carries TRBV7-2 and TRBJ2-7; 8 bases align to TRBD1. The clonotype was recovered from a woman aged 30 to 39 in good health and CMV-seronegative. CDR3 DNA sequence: TGTGCCAGCAGCCAAACAGGGGGGACCTACGAGCAGTACGTC. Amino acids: CASSQTGGTYEQYV.